The 14 T cell receptor beta chains below were found in one sample sequenced in a study of T cell responses to AZD1222 COVID-19 vaccine. Profiled with immunoSEQ multiplex PCR; TCRdb holds only in-frame clones, not every one. This table has about 130,000 clones, about 92% appearing once. This sample comprised peripheral blood, obtained on day 0 of MenACWY control vaccination. The receptor source for this set is an adult in good health.

The chain carries TRBV7-9 and TRBJ1-1, with no clear D. There are 15 residues in the CDR3. V shed 1 base and J shed 2 bases, with 11 bases lying between them. Germline V gene data show CDR1 as SEHNR and CDR2 as FQNEAQ (reference sequence). CDR3 DNA: TGTGCCAGCAGCTTAGGGAGTATATACAACACTGAAGCTTTCTTT. Translated, it gives CASSLGSIYNTEAFF.

The V and J genes are TRBV5-8 and TRBJ1-6; TRBD1 is a possible D gene (5 bases). Germline V gene data show CDR1 as SGHTS and CDR2 as YDEGEE. The CDR3 loop spans 12 amino acids. V was clipped by 4 bases and J by 9 bases, with 8 bases between them. The chain's CDR3 is CASSIGVSPLHF. The CDR3 nucleotides are TGTGCCAGCAGCATAGGGGTTTCACCCCTCCACTTT.

The J gene is TRBJ1-4, the V gene TRBV18; D ambiguous. The V and J ends lost 1 base and 4 bases respectively, with 4 bases between them. The CDR3 has 13 amino acids. Germline CDR1 is KGHSH and CDR2 is LQKENI. The CDR3 loop reads CASSPQVNEKLFF. In DNA, the CDR3 is TGTGCCAGCTCACCACAGGTTAATGAAAAACTGTTTTTT.

This chain joins TRBV27 and TRBJ2-2; a weak D match, TRBD2 (6 bases). The CDR3 is made up of 14 amino acids. With 4 bases removed from V and 2 bases from J, the gap between germline ends came to 8 bases. Germline V gives CDR1 MNHEY, CDR2 SMNVEV (reference sequence). The CDR3 protein is CASSSDYNTGELFF. Written as DNA, the CDR3 is TGTGCCAGCAGTTCGGACTACAACACCGGGGAGCTGTTTTTT.

This chain uses TRBV7-9 with TRBJ1-5, with TRBD1 matching 8 bases. V was pared by 6 bases and J by 5 bases, with 0 bases of the junction left unmatched. This CDR3 is built from 12 residues. Looked up from germline, CDR1 is SEHNR and CDR2 is FQNEAQ (reference sequence). CDR3 sequence (DNA): TGTGCCAGCAGGGACAGGGATCAGCCCCAGCATTTT. It encodes CASRDRDQPQHF.

This clone was detected only once. The genes are TRBV7-8 and TRBJ2-7, with TRBD1 identical over 8 bases. From germline, CDR1 is SGHVS and CDR2 FQNEAQ. The CDR3 runs 14 residues. The junction had 5 bases not matched to a gene; V was cut back by 4 bases and J by 3 bases. CDR3 protein: CASSSDRVGYEQYF. DNA of the CDR3: TGTGCCAGCAGCTCGGACAGGGTTGGCTACGAGCAGTACTTC.

The V call is TRBV9, the J call TRBJ2-1, with D tentatively TRBD1 (7 bases). V shed 4 bases and J shed 2 bases, with 13 bases lying between them. This CDR3 has 15 amino acids. CDR1 and CDR2 from the germline V gene are SGDLS and YYNGEE. CDR3: CASSSGGTAYNEQFF. The CDR3, as DNA: TGTGCCAGCAGCTCAGGAGGGACAGCCTACAATGAGCAGTTCTTC.

The V call is TRBV6-1, the J call TRBJ1-1; no clear D. The V end was cut by 2 bases, the J end by 0 bases, with 10 bases between. Germline CDR1 is MNHNS and CDR2 is SASEGT. There are 15 residues in the CDR3. CDR3 coding DNA: TGTGCCAGCAGTGAATTCGCAGGATTGAACACTGAAGCTTTCTTT. Translated: CASSEFAGLNTEAFF.

The gene calls are TRBV19 and TRBJ2-7; 11 bases are a match to TRBD2. From germline, CDR1 is LNHDA and CDR2 SQIVND (reference sequence). The CDR3 has 15 amino acids. Unmatched junction bases numbered 3, after V lost 3 bases and J lost 2 bases. The CDR3 DNA is TGTGCCAGTAGTATGGGGACTAGCGGTCCCTACGAGCAGTACTTC. Protein product: CASSMGTSGPYEQYF.

J is TRBJ1-2 and V is TRBV28; a weak D match, TRBD1 (6 bases). V was trimmed by 6 bases and J by 0 bases, leaving 17 bases between them. The CDR3 loop spans 16 amino acids. Germline lookup yields CDR1 MDHEN and CDR2 SYDVKM. This CDR3 reads CASSSTAQGSNYGYTF. CDR3 in DNA: TGTGCCAGCAGCTCAACCGCACAGGGTTCTAACTATGGCTACACCTTC.

The chain has TRBV5-8 and TRBJ1-2, with 8 bases identical to TRBD1. The junction had 5 bases not matched to a gene; V was cut back by 4 bases and J by 3 bases. The CDR3 totals 14 residues. The germline CDR1 and CDR2 sequences are SGHTS and YDEGEE. The CDR3 here is CASSRTGLHYGYTF. CDR3 in DNA: TGTGCCAGCAGCCGGACAGGGTTACACTATGGCTACACCTTC.

The genes are TRBV7-3 and TRBJ2-2; possible D gene TRBD1, 5 bases. CDR3 length equals 14 residues. The V gene's germline CDR1 is SGHTA and CDR2 FQGTGA. Trimming cost V 4 bases and J 4 bases, with 10 bases left between them. CDR3 nucleotides: TGTGCCAGCAGCTCTCAGGGAAGCACCGGGGAGCTGTTTTTT. This codes for CASSSQGSTGELFF.

The chain carries TRBV7-2 and TRBJ1-5, with TRBD1 as a possible D gene (5 bases). CDR1 and CDR2 (germline): SGHTA, FQGNSA. The CDR3 is made up of 17 amino acids. Trimming left V 1 base short and J 6 bases short, with 19 bases between. CDR3 sequence (DNA): TGTGCCAGCAGCTTAGTGGGGACCCCATCGGGGGGTCAGCCCCAGCATTTT. This encodes CASSLVGTPSGGQPQHF.

This clone was observed a single time. This chain joins TRBV18 and TRBJ1-1; 11 bases align to TRBD1. The CDR3 length is 16 residues. The germline V gene has CDR1 KGHSH and CDR2 LQKENI. V dropped 3 bases and J dropped 6; count of bases not matched to a gene: 9. In DNA, the CDR3 is TGTGCCAGCTCACCCCGGACAGGGGGCACGAGCGCTGAAGCTTTCTTT. Protein product: CASSPRTGGTSAEAFF.